The T cell receptor (beta chain) described here comes from a study of cytomegalovirus exposure and HLA in healthy donors. The CDR3 covers 12 residues. The V gene lost 4 bases and the J gene lost 3 bases, with 5 bases spanning the gap. Germline assignment: CDR1 SGHDT and CDR2 YYEEEE. The PCR was carried out with 60 Vbeta primers and 13 Jbeta primers. Only in-frame clones appear in the TCRdb table, and some are missing; sequencing was by immunoSEQ multiplex PCR. The sample has around 190,000 clones, around 82% seen once. Details on this clone: Its antigen is unidentified.

Overall study findings and caveats: CMV serostatus was the sole immune exposure information available.

Sequenced: PBMCs. The chain joins TRBV5-6 to TRBJ1-5; D is uncertain. The receptor's source is a man aged 35-49 years in good health and CMV-seropositive. Here the CDR3 reads CASSSINQPQHF. Written as DNA, the CDR3 is TGTGCCAGCAGCAGCATCAATCAGCCCCAGCATTTT.